This T cell receptor delta chain was captured by sequencing in a study of Vδ1+ human thymocytes. Study-level results: Highly polyclonal TRG and TRD repertoires with Gaussian CDR3 length distributions appeared in thymus.

After removal of 3 bases from V and 0 bases from J, the junction contained 21 bases not matched to a gene. The CDR3 has 22 residues. The germline CDR1 and CDR2 sequences are TSWWSYY and QGS. Extracted RNA was reverse transcribed into cDNA. Pooled V-gene forward primers with one constant-region reverse primer generated the CDR3 amplicons by multiplex PCR. TCRdb redid the clone calls on the multiplex PCR reads with CATT. The sample holds around 60,000 delta-chain clones; more than 12% are singletons and the top ten take about 0.38%. As regards this clone: As yet, its antigen is unknown.

Thymocytes were sorted as CD3+ TCRVdelta1+ TCRVdelta2- after alphabeta T cell depletion. The source material was Vdelta1+ gamma-delta thymocytes from the thymus. Subset reported: FACS-sorted CD3+ TCRalphabeta- TCRVdelta1+ TCRVdelta2- thymocytes. The chain couples TRDV1 to TRDJ1; 11 nucleotides agree with TRDD3. This TCR was sampled from a girl less than two years old who had congenital heart surgery. The CDR3 DNA reads as TGTGCTCTTGGGGATCCCAGGGGCCGGCTGGGGGATACAAATTGGTACACCGATAAACTCATCTTT. Protein sequence: CALGDPRGRLGDTNWYTDKLIF.